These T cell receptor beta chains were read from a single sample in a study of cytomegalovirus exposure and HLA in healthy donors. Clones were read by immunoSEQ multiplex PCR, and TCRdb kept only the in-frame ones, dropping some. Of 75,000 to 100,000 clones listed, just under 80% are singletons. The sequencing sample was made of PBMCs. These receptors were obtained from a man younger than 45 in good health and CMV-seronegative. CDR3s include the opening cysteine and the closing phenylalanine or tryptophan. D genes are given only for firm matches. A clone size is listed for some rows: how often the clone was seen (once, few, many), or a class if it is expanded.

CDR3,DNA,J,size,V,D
CASSQDRGGPYEQYF,TGCGCCAGCAGCCAAGATCGGGGAGGGCCCTACGAGCAGTACTTC,TRBJ2-7,NA,TRBV4-3,TRBD2
CAILTDRLNGYTF,TGTGCCATTTTGACAGATCGCTTGAATGGCTACACCTTC,TRBJ1-2,NA,TRBV10-3,NA
CASSSNLFTTYGYTF,TGTGCCAGCAGTTCTAACCTATTCACCACCTATGGCTACACCTTC,TRBJ1-2,NA,TRBV27,NA
CATRDQAIVTGELFF,TGCGCCACCAGGGATCAGGCAATTGTCACCGGGGAGCTGTTTTTT,TRBJ2-2,once,TRBV10-2,NA
CASAPLRGDTDTQYF,TGTGCCAGCGCACCTCTGCGGGGGGACACAGATACGCAGTATTTT,TRBJ2-3,NA,TRBV18,TRBD2
CASGRGQGLSYEQYF,TGTGCCAGCGGCCGGGGACAGGGGTTGTCCTACGAGCAGTACTTC,TRBJ2-7,NA,TRBV6-5,TRBD1
CASSFLPLQPQHF,TGTGCCAGCAGTTTCTTACCTCTACAGCCCCAGCATTTT,TRBJ1-5,NA,TRBV27,NA
CASSVGIGAPDTQYF,TGTGCCAGCAGCGTAGGTATAGGGGCGCCGGATACGCAGTATTTT,TRBJ2-3,NA,TRBV9,NA
CASSVDSGYGNTIYF,TGTGCCAGCAGCGTAGATTCGGGGTATGGAAACACCATATATTTT,TRBJ1-3,NA,TRBV9,NA
CASSKAPGDRGNTIYF,TGTGCCAGCAGCAAAGCGCCTGGGGACAGGGGAAACACCATATATTTT,TRBJ1-3,few,TRBV21-1,NA
CASSQTPGGLPYEQYF,TGTGCCAGCTCGCAAACCCCGGGAGGCCTACCGTACGAGCAGTACTTC,TRBJ2-7,NA,TRBV18,TRBD2
CASTNNAGSGYEQYF,TGTGCCAGCACGAACAATGCGGGGAGCGGCTACGAGCAGTACTTC,TRBJ2-7,NA,TRBV28,NA
CASSPGPGGNTEAFF,TGTGCCAGCTCACCAGGGCCAGGGGGGAACACTGAAGCTTTCTTT,TRBJ1-1,NA,TRBV18,TRBD1
CASSASGTRNTEAFF,TGCGCCAGCAGCGCGTCGGGGACACGGAACACTGAAGCTTTCTTT,TRBJ1-1,NA,TRBV5-1,NA
CASSVAGQASYNSPLHF,TGTGCCAGCAGCGTAGCGGGACAGGCATCATATAATTCACCCCTCCACTTT,TRBJ1-6,NA,TRBV9,TRBD1
CASSEGGPTEAFF,TGTGCCAGCTCCGAGGGAGGGCCTACTGAAGCTTTCTTT,TRBJ1-1,NA,TRBV7-3,NA
CSVASGNTIYF,TGCAGCGTTGCTTCTGGAAACACCATATATTTT,TRBJ1-3,NA,TRBV29-1,NA
CATKLAVQYNEQFF,TGTGCCACCAAACTAGCGGTACAATACAATGAGCAGTTCTTC,TRBJ2-1,few,TRBV19,TRBD2
CASSLVLSGTVNTGELFF,TGCGCCAGCAGCTTGGTTCTGTCCGGGACAGTTAACACCGGGGAGCTGTTTTTT,TRBJ2-2,NA,TRBV5-1,TRBD1
CARATGNDQETQYF,TGTGCCAGAGCAACAGGGAACGACCAAGAGACCCAGTACTTC,TRBJ2-5,NA,TRBV6-4,NA
CASRGTVTYEQYF,TGTGCCAGCAGGGGGACAGTTACCTACGAGCAGTACTTC,TRBJ2-7,NA,TRBV6-5,TRBD1
CASGGGQETQYF,TGTGCCAGTGGGGGGGGTCAAGAGACCCAGTACTTC,TRBJ2-5,NA,TRBV19,TRBD2
CACTSTGIYNEQFF,TGTGCCTGTACCTCGACAGGGATCTACAATGAGCAGTTCTTC,TRBJ2-1,NA,TRBV30,TRBD1
CASSVDRGSKNIQYF,TGCGCCAGCAGCGTCGACAGGGGGTCCAAAAACATTCAGTACTTC,TRBJ2-4,NA,TRBV5-1,TRBD1
CASRARDMGYEQYF,TGTGCCAGCAGGGCCAGGGATATGGGCTACGAGCAGTACTTC,TRBJ2-7,NA,TRBV27,NA